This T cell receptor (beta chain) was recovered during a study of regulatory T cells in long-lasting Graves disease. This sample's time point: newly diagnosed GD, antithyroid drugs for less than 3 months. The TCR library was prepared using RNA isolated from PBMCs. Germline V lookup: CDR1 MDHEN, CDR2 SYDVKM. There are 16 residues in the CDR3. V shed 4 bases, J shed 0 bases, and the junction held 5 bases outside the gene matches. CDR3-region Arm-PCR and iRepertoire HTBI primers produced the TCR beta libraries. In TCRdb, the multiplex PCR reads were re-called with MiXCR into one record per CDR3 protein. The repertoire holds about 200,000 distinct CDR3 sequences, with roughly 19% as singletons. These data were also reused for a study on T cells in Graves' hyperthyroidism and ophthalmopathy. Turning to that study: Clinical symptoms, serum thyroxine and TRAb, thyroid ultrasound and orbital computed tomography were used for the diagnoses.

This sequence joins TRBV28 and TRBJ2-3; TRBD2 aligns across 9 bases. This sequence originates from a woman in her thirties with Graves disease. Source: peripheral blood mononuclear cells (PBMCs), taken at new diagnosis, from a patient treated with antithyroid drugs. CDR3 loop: CASSSRTSASTDTQYF. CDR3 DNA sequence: TGTGCCAGCAGTTCCCGGACTAGCGCTAGCACAGATACGCAGTATTTT.